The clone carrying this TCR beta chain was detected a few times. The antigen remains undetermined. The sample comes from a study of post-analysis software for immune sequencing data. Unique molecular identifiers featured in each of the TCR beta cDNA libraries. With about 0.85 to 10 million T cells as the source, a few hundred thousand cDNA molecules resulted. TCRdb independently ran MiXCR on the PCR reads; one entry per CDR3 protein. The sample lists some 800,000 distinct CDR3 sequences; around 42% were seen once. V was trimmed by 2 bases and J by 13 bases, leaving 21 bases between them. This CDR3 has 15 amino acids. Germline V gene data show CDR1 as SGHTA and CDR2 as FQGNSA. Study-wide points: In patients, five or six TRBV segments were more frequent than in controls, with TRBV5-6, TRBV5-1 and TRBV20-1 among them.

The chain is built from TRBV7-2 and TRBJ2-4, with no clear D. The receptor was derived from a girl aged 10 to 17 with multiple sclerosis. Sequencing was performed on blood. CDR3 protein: CASSLNPGGTGEQYF. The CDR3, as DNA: TGTGCCAGCAGCTTAAATCCCGGCGGAACGGGTGAGCAGTACTTC.